This is a list of T cell receptor beta chains from one sample in a study of beta chain features in type 1 diabetes. Some clones are missing from TCRdb's copy, which holds only in-frame ones; the method was immunoSEQ multiplex PCR. This sample has a few hundred thousand clones; about 19% occur once, and the top ten carry 0.035% to 0.05%. Material: naive CD4+ T cells from blood. The source is a woman aged 18 to 35 in good health. CDR3s include the opening cysteine and the closing phenylalanine or tryptophan. A D gene is named only where the DNA matches it firmly. Expanded clones are given a class, and other clones once, few, many or no size at all.

d_call	j_call	clone_size	v_call	cdr3_nt	cdr3_aa
-	TRBJ1-2	-	TRBV5-1	TGCGCCAGCAGCTGGGGGGACGCGGGAGGCAACTATGGCTACACCTTC	CASSWGDAGGNYGYTF
-	TRBJ2-1	-	TRBV5-6	TGTGCCAGCAGCCCGGGATCCCGCGGCAATGAGCAGTTCTTC	CASSPGSRGNEQFF
-	TRBJ2-3	-	TRBV29-1	TGCAGCGTTGCCGACAGAATTTTGACAGATACGCAGTATTTT	CSVADRILTDTQYF
TRBD1	TRBJ2-5	-	TRBV5-4	TGTGCCAGCAGCTTGAGGGACAGTCCGGAGACCCAGTACTTC	CASSLRDSPETQYF
TRBD1	TRBJ1-2	few	TRBV7-2	TGTGCCAGCAGCGAGGACAGGCCTTATGGCTACACCTTC	CASSEDRPYGYTF
-	TRBJ2-6	-	TRBV25-1	TGTGCCAGCTTTGGGGGGAGAGGGGCCAACGTCCTGACTTTC	CASFGGRGANVLTF
TRBD2	TRBJ2-1	few	TRBV4-1	TGCGCCAGCAGCCACCCGCGGGGGGCGAGGGGCAATGAGCAGTTCTTC	CASSHPRGARGNEQFF
-	TRBJ2-1	few	TRBV7-7	TGTGCTAGCAGCCCCTCATCGAGCTCCTACAATGAGCAGTTCTTC	CASSPSSSSYNEQFF
-	TRBJ1-2	-	TRBV7-2	TGTGCCAGCAGCTTAATCCAGGGCCCAGTAGGGTCTGGCTACACCTTC	CASSLIQGPVGSGYTF
-	TRBJ1-2	-	TRBV7-2	TGTGCCAGCAGTGTTGAGCACTATGGCTACACCTTC	CASSVEHYGYTF
-	TRBJ1-2	few	TRBV7-9	TGTGCCAGCAGCTTCGGAGGGAACTATGGCTACACCTTC	CASSFGGNYGYTF
-	TRBJ2-7	few	TRBV28	TGTGCCAGCTGTACAGGGCAGGCCGGCGGATCCGAGCAGTACTTC	CASCTGQAGGSEQYF
-	TRBJ1-6	few	TRBV19	TGTGCCAGTAGACCTAACGGGGATCAATCACCCCTCCACTTT	CASRPNGDQSPLHF
TRBD1	TRBJ1-2	-	TRBV6-1	TGTGCCAGCAGCTGGACAGGGGTTGATGGCTACACCTTC	CASSWTGVDGYTF
-	TRBJ1-2	few	TRBV29-1	TGCAGCGACCTCGAGGGAGACTATGGCTACACCTTC	CSDLEGDYGYTF
-	TRBJ2-1	few	TRBV15	TGTGCCACCAGCAGAGAAATGCTTGGGCTATACAATGAGCAGTTCTTC	CATSREMLGLYNEQFF
TRBD2	TRBJ2-7	few	TRBV5-4	TGTGCCAGCAGCTACGTCGGGGGGAACGAGCAGTACTTC	CASSYVGGNEQYF
TRBD1	TRBJ2-7	few	TRBV5-1	TGCGCCACTTCCCCTCTAGGCAGGGGGCCCTACGAGCAGTACTTC	CATSPLGRGPYEQYF
TRBD1	TRBJ1-6	-	TRBV30	TGTGCCTGGGCCCCCAGGGGACAGGGTGATTCACCCCTCCACTTT	CAWAPRGQGDSPLHF
TRBD1	TRBJ1-1	-	TRBV5-6	TGTGCCAGCAGCCCAAGGACAGGGGGGAACACTGAAGCTTTCTTT	CASSPRTGGNTEAFF
-	TRBJ2-1	-	TRBV7-9	TGTGCCAGCAGCCCCACCACGCGTGAGCAGTTCTTC	CASSPTTREQFF
-	TRBJ1-5	-	TRBV7-3	TGTGCCAGCAGTCAACCCGGGGGCAATCAGCCCCAGCATTTT	CASSQPGGNQPQHF
TRBD2	TRBJ2-7	-	TRBV18	TGTGCCAGCTCACCCAGACTAGCGGGAGGGAACGAGCAGTACTTC	CASSPRLAGGNEQYF
TRBD1	TRBJ1-2	few	TRBV29-1	TGCAGCGTTCGTACAGGGGGAGCTAACTATGGCTACACCTTC	CSVRTGGANYGYTF
TRBD1	TRBJ2-5	few	TRBV7-2	TGTGCCAGCAGCTTCGCCAGGGGGAGAGGAGAGACCCAGTACTTC	CASSFARGRGETQYF
-	TRBJ1-2	-	TRBV7-9	TGTGCCAGCAGCTACCAGGCCCTCTATGGCTACACCTTC	CASSYQALYGYTF
TRBD2	TRBJ2-7	-	TRBV5-1	TGCGCCAGCAGCTTGGGGACTAGCTTCGACGAGCAGTACTTC	CASSLGTSFDEQYF
TRBD1	TRBJ2-7	few	TRBV19	TGTGCCAGTAGTGCCAAACCGGGACAGTTCTACGAGCAGTACTTC	CASSAKPGQFYEQYF
TRBD2	TRBJ2-2	few	TRBV23-1	TGCGCCAGCAGTCAATTCCCTGGACTAGCTTCAACCGGGGAGCTGTTTTTT	CASSQFPGLASTGELFF
-	TRBJ2-2	-	TRBV29-1	TGCAGCGTTCCAGCTCCGGGACAATTGACCGGGGAGCTGTTTTTT	CSVPAPGQLTGELFF
TRBD1	TRBJ1-2	-	TRBV30	TGTGCCTGGATCCCATACAGGGGCGCAAATTACACCTTC	CAWIPYRGANYTF
-	TRBJ1-5	few	TRBV4-1	TGCGCCAGCAGCCAATCCCCACATGATCAGCCCCAGCATTTT	CASSQSPHDQPQHF
-	TRBJ2-1	-	TRBV7-6	TGTGCCAGCAGCCCCTCAACATACAATGAGCAGTTCTTC	CASSPSTYNEQFF
-	TRBJ2-2	-	TRBV6-6	TGTGCCAGCAGTCAGAACACCGGGGAGCTGTTTTTT	CASSQNTGELFF
TRBD2	TRBJ2-1	-	TRBV4-3	TGCGCCAGCAGCCAACTAGCGGGGGGGCCACATGAGCAGTTCTTC	CASSQLAGGPHEQFF
TRBD1	TRBJ1-1	-	TRBV5-1	TGCGCCAGCAGGCCGTCGACAGGGATGAACACTGAAGCTTTCTTT	CASRPSTGMNTEAFF
TRBD2	TRBJ2-7	once	TRBV4-1	TGCGCCAGCAGCCCTACTAGCGGTCGAATCTACGAGCAGTACTTC	CASSPTSGRIYEQYF
TRBD1	TRBJ2-5	-	TRBV6-5	TGTGCCAGCACCTCGGGACAGGGAAGGGCCCAGTACTTC	CASTSGQGRAQYF
-	TRBJ1-1	few	TRBV7-9	TGTGCCAGCAGCCGAGGGCACACTGAAGCTTTCTTT	CASSRGHTEAFF